The 16 T cell receptor delta chains below were found in one sample sequenced in a study of γδ T cells in repeated Plasmodium falciparum infection. TCRdb re-called the multiplex PCR reads via CATT. The sample holds about 93,000 delta-chain clones, 0.9% to 1% seen once. Bulk repertoires came from Vgamma9/Vdelta2+ or Vdelta2-negative gammadelta T cells flow-sorted from PBMC. The sequenced sample was gamma-delta T cells from blood. All receptors come from a pool of human donors (malaria-infected and uninfected, not separated).

This clone was counted between two and nine times. The protein in TCRdb stems from a much larger clone and differs at residue 4 from this DNA's translation, likely a read error; here the protein is translated from the DNA. The chain combines TRDV1 with TRDJ1, with D perhaps matching TRDD2 or TRDD3 (9 bases each). V was trimmed by 7 bases and J by 1 base, leaving 37 bases between them. The CDR3 is 22 residues long. Germline lookup yields CDR1 TSWWSYY and CDR2 QGS. The DNA for the CDR3 is TGTGCTCTTGAGGAGCCCGGCCTTCCTACGTTCTTGGGGGATAGGGGCACCGATAAACTCATCTTT. Its protein is CALEEPGLPTFLGDRGTDKLIF.

By share of the sample, this clone is medium-sized. Other DNA sequences within the sample encode an identical CDR3. The chain joins TRDV1 to TRDJ1; perhaps D is TRDD2 or TRDD3 (5 bases each). Germline V gene lookup returns CDR1 TSWWSYY and CDR2 QGS. The CDR3 length is 18 residues. The germline V and J ends were trimmed by 3 bases and 3 bases, with 23 bases remaining between them. The CDR3 DNA is TGTGCTCTTGGGGACCACCTACGTATTACTGGTACTGCCGATAAACTCATCTTT. The encoded protein is CALGDHLRITGTADKLIF.

This clone was found a few times. This DNA's translation and the protein TCRdb lists, from a much larger clone, do not match at residue 14, likely due to a read error; the protein shown is translated from the DNA. Other DNA sequences from this sample encode an identical CDR3 as well. The chain has TRDV2 and TRDJ1; 13 bases are shared with TRDD3. The J gene, not given by TCRdb, was assigned here from a germline match of the nucleotide sequence. The CDR3 has 18 residues. CDR1 GEAIGNYY and CDR2 EKD come from the germline V gene. The CDR3 DNA reads TGTGCCTGTGACACTGGGTACTGGGGGATACGGAACACCGAGAAACTCATCTTT. It codes for CACDTGYWGIRNTEKLIF.

Concerning this clone: TCRdb's protein, taken from a much larger clone, differs from this DNA's translation at residue 17, likely owing to a read error; the protein displayed comes from the DNA. The V gene call is TRDV1, and the J gene call is absent; the table assigns TRDD3, which was not confirmed against the DNA. The CDR3 runs 18 residues. Germline CDR1 reads TSWWSYY; CDR2 reads QGS. CDR3 sequence: CALGELVGLTGALDKLTF. The CDR3 bases are TGTGCTCTTGGGGAACTGGTGGGCCTCACTGGGGCCCTCGATAAACTCACCTTT.

A few counts support this clone. Only one base separates this from a far larger clonotype, so it likely reflects a read error. Other DNA sequences from this sample encode an identical CDR3 as well. CDR3 in DNA: TGTGCCTGTGACACCGTGGAGGGAACAGGTCCCTGGGACACCCGGCAGATGTTTTTC. Encoded protein: CACDTVEGTGPWDTRQMFF. The chain joins TRDV2 to TRDJ3, with D perhaps TRDD3 (5 bases). TCRdb records no J gene; here it was assigned by comparing the DNA to germline. Germline V gene data show CDR1 as GEAIGNYY and CDR2 as EKD. The CDR3 is made up of 19 amino acids.

This clone has ten or more counts. The protein in TCRdb stems from a much larger clone and differs at residue 6 from this DNA's translation, likely a read error; here the protein is translated from the DNA. The rearrangement joins TRDV2 to TRDJ1; D is perhaps TRDD2 or TRDD3 (5 bases each). CDR1 GEAIGNYY and CDR2 EKD come from the germline V gene. This CDR3 has 20 amino acids. The V and J ends lost 0 bases and 8 bases respectively, with 33 bases between them. Here the CDR3 DNA reads TGTGCCTGTGACACCGCTAATAACTCACCTACAGGTGTCGGCTGGGAAAAACTCATCTTT. It specifies CACDTANNSPTGVGWEKLIF.

Turning to this clone: TCRdb has a much larger clone's protein, which differs at residue 15 from the translation of this DNA, likely because of a read error; what is shown is the protein translated from the DNA. V and J are TRDV1 and TRDJ1; 12 bases fit TRDD3. Since TCRdb gives no J gene, matching the DNA to germline was used here to assign it. This CDR3 comprises 18 residues. The J segment lost 9 bases and the V segment lost 2 bases, leaving 16 bases of the junction unmatched. Germline V gives CDR1 TSWWSYY, CDR2 QGS. CDR3: CALGETQELLGDTLELIF. The CDR3 DNA reads TGTGCTCTTGGGGAAACGCAGGAACTACTGGGGGATACCCTTGAACTCATCTTT.

This clone was counted only a few times. A single base is all that separates this from a far larger clone, so a read error is likely. Within the sample, other DNA sequences also encode this same CDR3. V is TRDV1 and J is TRDJ1; D is possibly TRDD3 (5 bases). The J gene is not listed in TCRdb, so it was assigned here from a DNA match to germline. This CDR3 spans 19 amino acids. Trimming took off 6 bases at V and 0 bases at J, with 26 bases between the two ends. Germline loops: CDR1 TSWWSYY, CDR2 QGS. The DNA for the CDR3 is TGTGCTCTTGGACATACTTCAAGCTGGGTGGTTCTGTACACCGATAAACTCATCTTT. Its protein is CALGHTSSWVVLYTDKLIF.

This clone has a handful of counts. The translation of this DNA and the TCRdb protein of a much larger clone differ at residue 13, probably owing to a read error; the protein shown here is translated from the DNA. The chain recombines TRDV2 with TRDJ1; possibly TRDD3 for D (5 bases). Because TCRdb records no J gene, it was assigned here through a match of the DNA to germline. The germline V gene has CDR1 GEAIGNYY and CDR2 EKD. There are 16 residues in the CDR3. The CDR3 DNA sequence: TGTGCCTGTGACACCTTGGTTGGGGCGTACACCGATAGACTCATCTTT. It translates to CACDTLVGAYTDRLIF.

Regarding this clone: TCRdb's protein for this DNA is that of a much larger clone and differs from the translation at residue 11, likely a read error; the protein shown is the DNA translation. The gene calls are TRAV38-2/DV8 and TRDJ1, with D possibly being TRDD2 (8 bases). No J segment appears in TCRdb, so it was assigned here by matching the sequence to germline. The CDR3 contains 22 residues. Germline V gene sequence: CDR1 TSESDYY, CDR2 QEAYKQQN. The V and J ends lost 9 bases and 3 bases respectively, with 42 bases between them. The CDR3 reads CASFLETHYWRIRVGGPDKLIF. The CDR3, as DNA: TGTGCTTCCTTCCTAGAAACCCATTACTGGAGGATACGCGTAGGGGGTCCCGATAAACTCATCTTT.

This clone occurred a few times. TCRdb's entry gives the protein of a much larger clone, which mismatches this DNA's translation at residue 13, likely from a read error; the protein reported here is translated from the DNA. Other DNA sequences in this sample translate to the same CDR3. The chain's CDR3 is CACDTVVGIMSYADKLIF. For the CDR3, the DNA is TGTGCCTGTGACACCGTGGTGGGGATCATGAGTTACGCCGATAAGCTCATCTTT. The J gene was not called, though the V gene is TRDV2; TRDD3, as called in the table, went unchecked against the DNA. The germline gives CDR1 GEAIGNYY, CDR2 EKD. The CDR3 spans 18 residues.

This clone was counted many times. A read error likely explains why the TCRdb protein, taken from a much larger clone, differs from this DNA's translation at residue 6; the protein shown is translated from the DNA. The V call is TRDV2, the J call TRDJ1; 7 positions agree with TRDD3. This CDR3 comprises 17 residues. The V and J ends lost 7 bases and 1 base, in that order; junction bases with no gene match: 17. Germline V CDR1 and CDR2: GEAIGNYY, EKD. The DNA of the CDR3 is TGTGCCTGCGACCGGACGGGGGGATCTCCGGGCACCGATAAACTCATCTTT. Amino acid sequence: CACDRTGGSPGTDKLIF.

This clone was recorded a few times. This DNA's translation differs at residue 3 from TCRdb's protein, which comes from a much larger clone; a read error is likely, and the protein shown is translated from the DNA. CDR3 nucleotide sequence: TGTGCTCCTGGGGTTTGTTCCTACGCTACGAGAAACTGGGGGATAACAGGATTCACCGATAAACTCATCTTT. This gives the protein CAPGVCSYATRNWGITGFTDKLIF. The genes are TRDV1 and TRDJ1, with 11 bases aligning to TRDD3. Germline V gene lookup returns CDR1 TSWWSYY and CDR2 QGS. This CDR3 is 24 amino acids long.

At least ten counts were recorded for this clone. This DNA's translation and the protein TCRdb lists, from a much larger clone, do not match at residue 16, likely due to a read error; the protein shown is translated from the DNA. TRDV2 is the V gene, and the J gene was not called; whether TRDD3, the table's D call, matches the DNA was not checked. This CDR3 region has 18 residues. From germline, CDR1 is GEAIGNYY and CDR2 EKD. The CDR3 sequence: CACDTVTGGQTYTDKPIF. CDR3 nucleotide sequence: TGTGCCTGTGACACGGTTACTGGGGGACAGACATACACCGATAAACCCATCTTT.

Comment on this clone: The junction departs from germline at one end; a sequencing error may be responsible. CDR3 sequence (DNA): TGCGCTTGGGGAACTCGTTTTCCGTCGACTGGGGGATACAAACCGTACACCGATAAACTCATCTTT. Its protein product is CAWGTRFPSTGGYKPYTDKLIF. The chain combines TRDV1 with TRDJ1; 12 bases match TRDD3. TCRdb carries no J gene annotation; the J gene was assigned here by matching the DNA with germline. The germline V gene encodes CDR1 TSWWSYY and CDR2 QGS. CDR3 length: 22 amino acids.

This clone has only a few counts. Translating this DNA gives a protein that differs at residue 4 from the TCRdb one, which belongs to a much larger clone; a read error is likely, and the protein shown is this translation. V is TRDV2 and J is TRDJ1, with TRDD3 matching over 8 bases. The J gene was missing in TCRdb and was found by matching the end of the DNA to germline. This CDR3 has 16 amino acids. Trimming took 5 bases from V and 0 from J; bases not matched to a gene: 10. Looked up from germline, CDR1 is GEAIGNYY and CDR2 is EKD. The CDR3, as DNA: TGTGCCTGTGGCCCACGTACTGGGGGGGACACCGATAAACTCATCTTT. It encodes CACGPRTGGDTDKLIF.